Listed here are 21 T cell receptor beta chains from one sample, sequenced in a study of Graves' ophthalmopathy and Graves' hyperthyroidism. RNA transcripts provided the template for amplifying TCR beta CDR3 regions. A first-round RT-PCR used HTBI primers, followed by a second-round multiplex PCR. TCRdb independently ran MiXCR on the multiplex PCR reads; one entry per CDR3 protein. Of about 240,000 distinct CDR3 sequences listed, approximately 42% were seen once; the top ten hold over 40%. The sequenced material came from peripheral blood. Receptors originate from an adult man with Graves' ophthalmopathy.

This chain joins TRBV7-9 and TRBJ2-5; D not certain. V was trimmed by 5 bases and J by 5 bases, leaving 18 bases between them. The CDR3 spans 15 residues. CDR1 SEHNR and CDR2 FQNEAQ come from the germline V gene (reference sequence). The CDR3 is CASSPLTRTLETQYF. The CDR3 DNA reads TGTGCCAGCAGCCCGCTGACGAGGACCTTGGAGACCCAGTACTTC.

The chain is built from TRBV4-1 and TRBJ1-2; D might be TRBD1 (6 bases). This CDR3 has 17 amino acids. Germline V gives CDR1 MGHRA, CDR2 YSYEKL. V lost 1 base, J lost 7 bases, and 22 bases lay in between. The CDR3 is CASSQGGSGASYLGYTF. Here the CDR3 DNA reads TGCGCCAGCAGCCAAGGTGGATCGGGGGCTTCTTATCTTGGCTACACCTTC.

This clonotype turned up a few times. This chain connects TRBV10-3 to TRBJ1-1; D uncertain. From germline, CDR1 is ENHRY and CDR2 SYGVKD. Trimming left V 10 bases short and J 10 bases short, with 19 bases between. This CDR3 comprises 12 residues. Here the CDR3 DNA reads TGTGCCAGCAGCAAATCTCTATCAGGAGCTTTCTTT. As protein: CASSKSLSGAFF.

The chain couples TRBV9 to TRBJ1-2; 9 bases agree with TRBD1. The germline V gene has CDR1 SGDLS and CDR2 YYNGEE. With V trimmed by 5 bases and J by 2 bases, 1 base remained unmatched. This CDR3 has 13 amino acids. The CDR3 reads CASRGTGNYGYTF. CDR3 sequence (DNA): TGTGCCAGCAGAGGGACAGGGAACTATGGCTACACCTTC.

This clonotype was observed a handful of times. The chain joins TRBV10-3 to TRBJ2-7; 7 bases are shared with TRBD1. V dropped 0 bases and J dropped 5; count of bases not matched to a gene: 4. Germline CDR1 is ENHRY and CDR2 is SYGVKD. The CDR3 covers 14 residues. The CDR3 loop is CAISESTGDHEQYF. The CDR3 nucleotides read TGTGCCATCAGTGAGTCAACAGGGGACCACGAGCAGTACTTC.

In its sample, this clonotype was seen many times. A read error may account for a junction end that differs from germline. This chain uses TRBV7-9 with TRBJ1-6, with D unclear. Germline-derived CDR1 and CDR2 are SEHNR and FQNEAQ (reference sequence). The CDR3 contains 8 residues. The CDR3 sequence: CASSPLHF. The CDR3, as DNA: TGTGCCAGCAGCCCCCTGCACTTC.

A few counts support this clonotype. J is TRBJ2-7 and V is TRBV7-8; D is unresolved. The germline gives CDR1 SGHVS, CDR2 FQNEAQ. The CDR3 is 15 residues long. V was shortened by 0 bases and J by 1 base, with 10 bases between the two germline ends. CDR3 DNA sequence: TGTGCCAGCAGCTTAGCGCGTTGGACGTCCTACGAGCAGTACTTC. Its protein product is CASSLARWTSYEQYF.

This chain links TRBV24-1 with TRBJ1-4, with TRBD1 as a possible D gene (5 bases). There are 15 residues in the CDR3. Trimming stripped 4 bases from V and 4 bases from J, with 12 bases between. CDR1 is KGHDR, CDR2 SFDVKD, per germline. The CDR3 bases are TGTGCCACCAGTGACCCGACAGAGTTTAATGAAAAACTGTTTTTT. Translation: CATSDPTEFNEKLFF.

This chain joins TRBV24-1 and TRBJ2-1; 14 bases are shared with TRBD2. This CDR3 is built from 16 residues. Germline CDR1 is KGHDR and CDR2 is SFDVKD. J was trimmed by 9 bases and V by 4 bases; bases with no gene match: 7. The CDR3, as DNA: TGTGCCACCAGTGACAGACTAGCGGGGGGGCCGAGTGAGCAGTTCTTC. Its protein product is CATSDRLAGGPSEQFF.

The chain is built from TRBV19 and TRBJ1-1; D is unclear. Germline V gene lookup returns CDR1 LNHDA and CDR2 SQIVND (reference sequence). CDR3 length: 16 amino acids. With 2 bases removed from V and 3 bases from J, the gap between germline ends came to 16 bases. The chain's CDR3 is CASSIPNLKEDTEAFF. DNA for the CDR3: TGTGCCAGTAGTATACCGAACCTAAAGGAGGACACTGAAGCTTTCTTT. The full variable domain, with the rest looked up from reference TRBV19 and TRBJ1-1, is DGGITQSPKYLFRKEGQNVTLSCEQNLNHDAMYWYRQDPGQGLRLIYYSQIVNDFQKGDIAEGYSVSREKKESFPLTVTSAQKNPTAFYLCASSIPNLKEDTEAFFGQGTRLTVV.

The CDR3, as DNA: TGTGCCACCAGTGAGAGAGGGGTCGCCTATGGCTACACCTTC. Translating gives CATSERGVAYGYTF. The rearrangement links TRBV24-1 to TRBJ1-2; a possible D gene is TRBD1 (5 bases). CDR3 size: 14 residues. CDR1 is KGHDR, CDR2 SFDVKD, per germline. The V gene lost 4 bases and the J gene lost 4 bases, with 12 bases spanning the gap.

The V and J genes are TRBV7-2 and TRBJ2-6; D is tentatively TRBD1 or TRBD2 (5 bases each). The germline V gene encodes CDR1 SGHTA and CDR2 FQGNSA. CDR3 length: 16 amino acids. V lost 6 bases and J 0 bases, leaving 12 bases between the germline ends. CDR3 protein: CASSFLGVSGANVLTF. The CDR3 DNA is TGTGCCAGCAGTTTTTTGGGGGTCTCTGGGGCCAACGTCCTGACTTTC. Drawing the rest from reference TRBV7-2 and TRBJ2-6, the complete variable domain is GAGVSQSPSNKVTEKGKDVELRCDPISGHTALYWYRQSLGQGLEFLIYFQGNSAPDKSGLPSDRFSAERTGGSVSTLTIQRTQQEDSAVYLCASSFLGVSGANVLTFGAGSRLTVL.

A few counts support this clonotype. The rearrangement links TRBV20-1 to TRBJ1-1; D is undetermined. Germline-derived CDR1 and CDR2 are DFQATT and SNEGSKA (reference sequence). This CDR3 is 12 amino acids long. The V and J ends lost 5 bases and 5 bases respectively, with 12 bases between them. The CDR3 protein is CSAADRDTEAFF. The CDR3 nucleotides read TGCAGTGCTGCGGATAGAGATACTGAAGCTTTCTTT.

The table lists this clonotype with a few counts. In DNA form, the CDR3 reads TGTGCCAGCAGTCCAATAACCGGGGAGCTGTTTTTT. Protein: CASSPITGELFF. The chain is built from TRBV25-1 and TRBJ2-2; D not resolved. This CDR3 contains 12 residues. The V gene lost 5 bases and the J gene lost 5 bases, with 6 bases spanning the gap. The germline V gene has CDR1 MGHDK and CDR2 SYGVNS.

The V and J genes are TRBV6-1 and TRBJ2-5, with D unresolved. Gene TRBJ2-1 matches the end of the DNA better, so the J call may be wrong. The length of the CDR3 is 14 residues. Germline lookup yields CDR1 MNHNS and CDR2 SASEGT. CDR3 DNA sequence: TGTGCCAGCAGTTATGGCCCACGGATAGGTGAGCAGTTCTTC. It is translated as CASSYGPRIGEQFF.

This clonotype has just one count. CDR3 loop: CASKASGRYYEQYF. CDR3 DNA: TGTGCCAGCAAAGCTAGCGGGAGGTACTACGAGCAGTACTTC. The chain recombines TRBV10-3 with TRBJ2-7; 11 nucleotides line up with TRBD2. Germline CDR1 reads ENHRY; CDR2 reads SYGVKD. Germline trimming cut 10 bases from V and 3 bases from J; bases unmatched to any gene: 8. CDR3 length equals 14 residues.

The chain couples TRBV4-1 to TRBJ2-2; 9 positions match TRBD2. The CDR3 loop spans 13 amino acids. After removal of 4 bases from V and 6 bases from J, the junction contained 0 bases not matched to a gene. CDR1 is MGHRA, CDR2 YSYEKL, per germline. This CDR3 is CASSRTSAGELFF. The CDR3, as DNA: TGCGCCAGCAGCCGGACTAGCGCCGGGGAGCTGTTTTTT.

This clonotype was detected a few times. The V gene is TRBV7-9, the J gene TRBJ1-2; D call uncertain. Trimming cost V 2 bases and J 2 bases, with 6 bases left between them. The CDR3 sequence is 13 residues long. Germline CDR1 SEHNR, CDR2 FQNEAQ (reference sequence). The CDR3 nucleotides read TGTGCCAGCAGCTTATTGGACAACTATGGCTACACCTTC. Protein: CASSLLDNYGYTF.

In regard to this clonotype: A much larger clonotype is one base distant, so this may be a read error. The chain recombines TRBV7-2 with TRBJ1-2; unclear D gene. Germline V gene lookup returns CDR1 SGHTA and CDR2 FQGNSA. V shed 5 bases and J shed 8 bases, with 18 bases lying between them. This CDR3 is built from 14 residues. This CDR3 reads CASSQEDSPVGYTF. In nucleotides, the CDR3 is TGTGCCAGCAGCCAAGAAGATTCCCCCGTGGGCTACACCTTC.

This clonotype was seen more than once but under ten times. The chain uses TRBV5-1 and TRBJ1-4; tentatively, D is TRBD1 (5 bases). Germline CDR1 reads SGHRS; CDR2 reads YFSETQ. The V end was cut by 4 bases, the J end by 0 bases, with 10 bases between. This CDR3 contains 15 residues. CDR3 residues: CASSETGSTNEKLFF. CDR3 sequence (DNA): TGCGCCAGCAGCGAAACAGGATCAACTAATGAAAAACTGTTTTTT.

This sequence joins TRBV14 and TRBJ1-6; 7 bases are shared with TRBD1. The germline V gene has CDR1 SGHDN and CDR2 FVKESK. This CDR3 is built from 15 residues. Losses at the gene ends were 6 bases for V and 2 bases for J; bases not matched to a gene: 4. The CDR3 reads CASRTGIPYNSPLHF. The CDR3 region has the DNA TGTGCCAGCAGGACAGGGATCCCCTATAATTCACCCCTCCACTTT.